This passage covers 21 T cell receptor beta chains from one sample sequenced in a study of identical twins (dated by TCRdb to between 2015 and 2016). The receptor library was made with 5' RACE. Sequencing took place on an Illumina HiSeq 2000. Through fastp at Q25 and MiXCR, TCRdb rebuilt clones from the public reads, retaining in-frame beta chains. Entries that share a CDR3 protein sequence are merged under the most common genes and DNA. The sample table holds 1.5 million to 2 million distinct CDR3 sequences, of which 32% were seen once. The top ten hold approximately 0.25% of the sample. The material sequenced was cord blood. The receptor set was obtained from a newborn girl in good health.

V is TRBV20-1 and J is TRBJ1-5; possible D gene TRBD1, 5 bases. The CDR3 is made up of 17 amino acids. Trimming removed 4 bases at V and 0 bases at J, with 19 bases between. Per germline, CDR1 DFQATT and CDR2 SNEGSKA (reference sequence). The DNA of the CDR3 is TGCAGTGCTATAAACAGGAGTGGAGTATATAGCAATCAGCCCCAGCATTTT. Its translation: CSAINRSGVYSNQPQHF.

The gene calls are TRBV5-1 and TRBJ2-5, with D unclear. V was pared by 5 bases and J by 11 bases, with 25 bases between. CDR1 is SGHRS and CDR2 is YFSETQ in the germline V gene. The length of the CDR3 is 15 residues. The CDR3 nucleotides are TGCGCCAGCAGTGTCCTGTCACCGTCTTTGGATGAGCAGTACTTC. It encodes CASSVLSPSLDEQYF.

This clonotype was observed a handful of times. The chain couples TRBV4-1 to TRBJ2-1, with a tentative D call TRBD2 (5 bases). This CDR3 comprises 16 residues. Germline values: CDR1 MGHRA, CDR2 YSYEKL. Deletions cut 0 bases from V and 0 bases from J, with 9 bases between. CDR3 sequence (DNA): TGCGCCAGCAGCCAAGATCGGGCGGGCTCCTACAATGAGCAGTTCTTC. Encoded protein: CASSQDRAGSYNEQFF.

This sequence joins TRBV2 and TRBJ2-1; a weak D match, TRBD1 (5 bases). The CDR3 spans 15 residues. Germline assignment: CDR1 SNHLY and CDR2 FYNNEI. Here the CDR3 reads CATAARTKSYNEQFF. CDR3 sequence (DNA): TGTGCAACAGCAGCCCGGACAAAGTCCTACAATGAGCAGTTCTTC.

This chain uses TRBV28 with TRBJ2-3; D might be TRBD1 or TRBD2, each matching 6 bases. The germline gives CDR1 MDHEN, CDR2 SYDVKM. The ends were cut back, 0 bases at V and 2 bases at J, with 12 bases in the middle. The CDR3 length is 16 residues. The CDR3 loop is CASSLWKGGSTDTQYF. The CDR3 nucleotides read TGTGCCAGCAGTTTATGGAAGGGGGGATCCACAGATACGCAGTATTTT. Filled out from reference TRBV28 and TRBJ2-3, the complete variable domain reads DVKVTQSSRYLVKRTGEKVFLECVQDMDHENMFWYRQDPGLGLRLIYFSYDVKMKEKGDIPEGYSVSREKKERFSLILESASTNQTSMYLCASSLWKGGSTDTQYFGPGTRLTVL.

CDR3 amino acids: CASTGRGPDTQYF. The CDR3 DNA reads as TGTGCCAGCACGGGCAGGGGGCCAGATACGCAGTATTTT. V usage is TRBV12-3 or TRBV12-4 and J usage is TRBJ2-3; TRBD1 matches 8 bases. The CDR3 has 13 residues. The junction had 4 bases not matched to a gene; V was cut back by 7 bases and J by 4 bases.

The chain combines TRBV5-6 with TRBJ2-7; possible D gene TRBD2, 7 bases. The CDR3 has 17 amino acids. CDR1 is SGHDT and CDR2 is YYEEEE in the germline V gene. V lost 4 bases and J lost 1, with 21 bases in between. CDR3 protein: CASSTGQLRLASYEQYF. The DNA of the CDR3 is TGTGCCAGCAGCACGGGACAACTAAGACTAGCATCCTACGAGCAGTACTTC.

A note on this clonotype: A read error may produce the germline difference seen at one junction end. This chain joins TRBV2 and TRBJ1-4; a weak D match, TRBD1 (6 bases). CDR1 is SNHLY and CDR2 is FYNNEI in the germline V gene. The CDR3 is 14 amino acids. The CDR3 here is CASRQGLANGKLFF. The CDR3 DNA reads as TGTGCCAGCAGACAGGGATTAGCTAATGGAAAACTGTTTTTT.

The chain is built from TRBV6-5 and TRBJ1-2, with D hard to call. Germline CDR1 MNHEY, CDR2 SVGAGI. Trimming removed 4 bases at V and 9 bases at J, with 9 bases between. This CDR3 has 11 amino acids. CDR3 sequence reads: CASSSWRSYTF. The CDR3 nucleotides read TGTGCCAGCAGTTCTTGGAGGAGCTACACCTTC.

This clonotype was seen more than once but under ten times. The V and J genes are TRBV9 and TRBJ1-2, with D uncertain. This CDR3 spans 15 amino acids. CDR1 is SGDLS, CDR2 YYNGEE, per germline. Deletions cut 0 bases from V and 5 bases from J, with 14 bases between. The DNA of the CDR3 is TGTGCCAGCAGCGTAGGCACTGTTGACCGTTATGGCTACACCTTC. Amino acid sequence: CASSVGTVDRYGYTF.

The J gene is TRBJ2-3, the V gene TRBV20-1, with TRBD1 matching 8 bases. Germline V gene data show CDR1 as DFQATT and CDR2 as SNEGSKA (reference sequence). Trimming cost V 0 bases and J 4 bases; bases outside gene matches: 3. The CDR3 contains 14 residues. The CDR3 nucleotides read TGCAGTGCTAGAGATGGACAGGGCTCAGATACGCAGTATTTT. Amino acid sequence: CSARDGQGSDTQYF.

In its sample, this clonotype was seen a few times. The chain employs TRBV3-1 and TRBJ2-1; tentatively, D is TRBD2 (6 bases). Between the trimmed V and J ends, which lost 2 bases and 2 bases, there was a span of 16 bases. The germline V gene has CDR1 LGHDT and CDR2 YNNKEL (reference sequence). The CDR3 loop spans 17 amino acids. The CDR3 bases are TGTGCCAGCAGCCAACGAGGAGCGGGTACCCCCTACAATGAGCAGTTCTTC. Translating gives CASSQRGAGTPYNEQFF.

This clonotype has more than one count but fewer than ten. V and J are TRBV3-1 and TRBJ2-3, with D hard to call. V shed 8 bases and J shed 2 bases, with 11 bases lying between them. Germline CDR1 reads LGHDT; CDR2 reads YNNKEL (reference sequence). CDR3 length: 13 amino acids. The CDR3 is CASGRATTDTQYF. The CDR3 DNA reads TGTGCCAGCGGACGGGCGACCACAGATACGCAGTATTTT.

CDR3 sequence reads: CSATSGRDYGYTF. Here the CDR3 DNA reads TGCAGTGCTACCTCGGGGAGGGACTATGGCTACACCTTC. The genes are TRBV20-1 and TRBJ1-2, with no clear D. The CDR3 has 13 residues. CDR1 is DFQATT and CDR2 is SNEGSKA in the germline V gene (reference sequence). Trimming shortened V by 4 bases and J by 3 bases, and 12 bases separated the two germline ends.

V and J are TRBV18 and TRBJ1-1, with 9 bases fitting TRBD1. Germline-derived CDR1 and CDR2 are KGHSH and LQKENI. The CDR3 totals 17 residues. V lost 3 bases, J lost 2 bases, and 10 bases stayed unmatched. Written as DNA, the CDR3 is TGTGCCAGCTCACCTCCCCGAACAGGGGGCTTAAACACTGAAGCTTTCTTT. Amino acids: CASSPPRTGGLNTEAFF.

This clonotype has ten or more counts. The chain joins TRBV12-3 or TRBV12-4 to TRBJ1-4; 10 positions agree with TRBD1. J lost 7 bases, V lost 5 bases, and 4 bases had no gene match. The CDR3 is 14 residues long. The CDR3 DNA is TGTGCCAGCAGTCTCCGGGACAGGGGTGAAAAACTGTTTTTT. Its protein product is CASSLRDRGEKLFF.

This clonotype occurred many times. V and J are TRBV29-1 and TRBJ2-1, with 11 bases matching TRBD2. The V gene's germline CDR1 is SQVTM and CDR2 ANQGSEA. The V and J ends lost 6 bases and 8 bases, in that order; junction bases with no gene match: 9. CDR3 length: 14 amino acids. This CDR3 is CSVDSGRGNYEQFF. In DNA form, the CDR3 reads TGCAGCGTCGATAGCGGGAGGGGTAACTATGAGCAGTTCTTC.

The chain joins TRBV9 to TRBJ2-3; TRBD2 agrees at 8 bases. V lost 3 bases and J lost 2; bases outside the gene matches: 8. Germline-derived CDR1 and CDR2 are SGDLS and YYNGEE. This CDR3 spans 16 amino acids. The DNA of the CDR3 is TGTGCCAGCAGCGAACGGGGGGGCCAGGACACAGATACGCAGTATTTT. This encodes CASSERGGQDTDTQYF.

CDR3 bases: TGTGCCATCAGTGAGTCACGACTAGCGGGATCTCAATTTTCAGATACGCAGTATTTT. Translating gives CAISESRLAGSQFSDTQYF. The chain links TRBV10-3 to TRBJ2-3, with TRBD2 matching over 11 bases. CDR3 size: 19 residues. Unmatched junction bases numbered 12, after V lost 0 bases and J lost 4 bases. The germline V gene encodes CDR1 ENHRY and CDR2 SYGVKD.

This clonotype was picked up a small number of times. CDR3 loop: CASGQGAPYEQYF. CDR3 bases: TGTGCCAGCGGACAGGGGGCGCCCTACGAGCAGTACTTC. The V and J genes are TRBV6-6 and TRBJ2-7; TRBD1 matches 11 bases. Trimming cost V 8 bases and J 2 bases; bases outside gene matches: 2. CDR1 and CDR2 from the germline V gene are MNHNY and SVGAGI (reference sequence). This CDR3 is built from 13 residues.

This chain uses TRBV20-1 with TRBJ2-4; D is unclear. The germline gives CDR1 DFQATT, CDR2 SNEGSKA (reference sequence). Trimming took 4 bases from V and 1 from J, leaving 17 bases between them. This CDR3 contains 16 residues. DNA of the CDR3: TGCAGTGCTATGGCAGCTGTAGGAGCGGCCAAAAACATTCAGTACTTC. Amino acids: CSAMAAVGAAKNIQYF.